Presented here are 10 T cell receptor beta chains from one specimen sequenced in a study of control samples from healthy donors and cancer patients (dated by TCRdb to about 2020). The method was the immunoSEQ multiplex PCR assay. This is the immuneACCESS table as TCRdb keeps it, with only in-frame sequences that have V and J called. A part of the clones is gone; compared with another copy, unresolved V genes explain less than half, and the rest is unexplained. This sample holds 100,000 to 150,000 clones; 87% were observed only once. Jointly, the top ten make up roughly an eighth of the sample. Sequenced material: blood. These receptors were collected from a man in his thirties or forties in good health.

This rearrangement joins TRBV6-5 to TRBJ1-3, with TRBD1 as a possible D gene (6 bases). This CDR3 has 16 amino acids. CDR1 and CDR2 from the germline V gene are MNHEY and SVGAGI. Trimming cost V 0 bases and J 4 bases, with 13 bases left between them. The DNA for the CDR3 is TGTGCCAGCAGTTACTCGAGGACAGCACTGGGAAACACCATATATTTT. It specifies CASSYSRTALGNTIYF.

The chain couples TRBV18 to TRBJ2-1; TRBD2 aligns across 7 bases. The germline V gene encodes CDR1 KGHSH and CDR2 LQKENI. The length of the CDR3 is 13 residues. The V and J ends lost 4 bases and 10 bases, in that order; junction bases with no gene match: 7. CDR3 amino acids: CASSLLRGGEQFF. DNA of the CDR3: TGTGCCAGCTCACTCCTTCGGGGAGGGGAGCAGTTCTTC.

V gene TRBV4-2 combines with J gene TRBJ1-2, with TRBD1 as a possible D gene (5 bases). Trimming removed 0 bases from V and 4 bases from J, with 12 bases in between. The CDR3 length is 15 residues. Germline V CDR1 and CDR2: LGHNA, YNFKEQ. The CDR3 DNA sequence: TGTGCCAGCAGCCAAGAGAGTACGGGGGGCTATGGCTACACCTTC. This codes for CASSQESTGGYGYTF.

J is TRBJ1-5 and V is TRBV6-6, with D unclear. The CDR3 consists of 16 residues. The V and J ends lost 6 bases and 9 bases respectively, with 24 bases between them. Germline CDR1 and CDR2: MNHNY and SVGAGI (reference sequence). The CDR3 region is CASSPLGLPNWRPQHF. CDR3 DNA sequence: TGTGCCAGCAGCCCCCTGGGTCTTCCTAACTGGAGGCCCCAGCATTTT.

V gene TRBV24-1 combines with J gene TRBJ1-2, with D hard to call. Germline CDR1 KGHDR, CDR2 SFDVKD. This CDR3 contains 13 residues. Between the trimmed V and J ends, which lost 5 bases and 1 base, there was a span of 7 bases. The CDR3 nucleotides are TGTGCCACCAGTGGGCCAGATAACTATGGCTACACCTTC. As protein: CATSGPDNYGYTF.

The chain couples TRBV10-1 to TRBJ2-1; D assignment may be TRBD1 or TRBD2 (6 bases each). Germline CDR1 reads WNHNN; CDR2 reads SYGVQD (reference sequence). This CDR3 has 13 amino acids. The V end was cut by 1 base, the J end by 10 bases, with 11 bases between. The CDR3 bases are TGCGCCAGCAGTGAGTGGACGGGGGCCGAGCAGTTCTTC. It translates to CASSEWTGAEQFF.

The chain links TRBV12-5 to TRBJ1-2; D call uncertain. The CDR3 has 13 residues. V was trimmed by 7 bases and J by 5 bases, leaving 14 bases between them. From germline, CDR1 is LGHNT and CDR2 FRNRAP. CDR3 sequence: CASALSVGYGYTF. The CDR3, as DNA: TGTGCTAGTGCCCTATCAGTGGGGTATGGCTACACCTTC.

This clone was detected once. The genes are TRBV7-9 and TRBJ2-2; D gene ambiguous. V was shortened by 1 base and J by 0 bases, with 6 bases between the two germline ends. CDR1 is SEHNR, CDR2 FQNEAQ, per germline (reference sequence). The CDR3 contains 15 residues. The CDR3 DNA is TGTGCCAGCAGCTTAGGAGGATCGAACACCGGGGAGCTGTTTTTT. It codes for CASSLGGSNTGELFF. The whole variable domain, remainder taken from reference TRBV7-9 and TRBJ2-2, is DTGVSQNPRHKITKRGQNVTFRCDPISEHNRLYWYRQTLGQGPEFLTYFQNEAQLEKSRLLSDRFSAERPKGSFSTLEIQRTEQGDSAMYLCASSLGGSNTGELFFGEGSRLTVL.

The chain combines TRBV7-3 with TRBJ1-6; D is uncertain. Germline CDR1 is SGHTA and CDR2 is FQGTGA. Trimming shortened V by 4 bases and J by 6 bases, and 7 bases separated the two germline ends. The CDR3 runs to 13 residues. The CDR3 region has the DNA TGTGCCAGCAGCTCCGTTTTTAATTCACCCCTCCACTTT. Its protein is CASSSVFNSPLHF.

The chain recombines TRBV15 with TRBJ1-3; a possible D gene is TRBD1 (5 bases). The germline gives CDR1 LNHNV, CDR2 YYDKDF (reference sequence). The CDR3 loop spans 14 amino acids. V dropped 5 bases and J dropped 5 bases, with 13 bases sitting between them. The CDR3 DNA sequence: TGTGCCACCAGCCCCCGGGGGTTCAGAAACACCATATATTTT. This translates into CATSPRGFRNTIYF.